Listed here are 2 T cell receptor beta chains from one sample, sequenced in a study of type 1 regulatory T cells. The antigens these receptors bind are not known. Each CDR3 protein gets one entry after TCRdb re-called the reads with MiXCR. The profile shows about 68,000 distinct CDR3 sequences, around 60% of them singletons. Sample: cultured T cells, either the whole culture or a sorted T cell fraction (not recorded which). Subset here: Tr1-enriched cell product generated in vitro against host alloantigens. Source of these receptors: a human donor in good health.

This clonotype was observed a few times. The chain combines TRBV12-3 or TRBV12-4 with TRBJ2-5, with TRBD1 matching over 8 bases. This CDR3 is 14 amino acids long. V gave up 6 bases and J gave up 4 bases; unmatched junction bases: 7. The CDR3 DNA reads as TGTGCCAGCAGGCCGAGACAGGGGTTAGAGACCCAGTACTTC. Its protein product is CASRPRQGLETQYF.

V and J are TRBV28 and TRBJ2-7, with TRBD2 as a possible D gene (5 bases). V lost 7 bases to trimming and J lost 5 bases, with 12 bases between them. The germline V gene has CDR1 MDHEN and CDR2 SYDVKM. The CDR3 has 12 amino acids. CDR3 in amino acids: CASKDYQNEQYF. Written as DNA, the CDR3 is TGTGCCAGCAAAGACTACCAGAACGAGCAGTACTTC.